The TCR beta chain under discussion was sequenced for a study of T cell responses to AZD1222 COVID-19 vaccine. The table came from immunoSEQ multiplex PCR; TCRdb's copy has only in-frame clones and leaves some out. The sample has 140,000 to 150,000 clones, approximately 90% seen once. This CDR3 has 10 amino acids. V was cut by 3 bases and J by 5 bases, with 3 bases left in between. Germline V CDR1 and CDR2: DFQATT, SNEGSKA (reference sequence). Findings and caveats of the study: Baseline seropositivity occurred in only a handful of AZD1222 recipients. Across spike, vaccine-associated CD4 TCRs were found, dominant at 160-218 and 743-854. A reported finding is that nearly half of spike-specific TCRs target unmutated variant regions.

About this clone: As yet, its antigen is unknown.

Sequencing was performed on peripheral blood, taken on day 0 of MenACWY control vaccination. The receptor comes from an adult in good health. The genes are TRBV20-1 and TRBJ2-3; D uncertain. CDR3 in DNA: TGCAGTGCTAGGGTAGATACGCAGTATTTT. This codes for CSARVDTQYF.